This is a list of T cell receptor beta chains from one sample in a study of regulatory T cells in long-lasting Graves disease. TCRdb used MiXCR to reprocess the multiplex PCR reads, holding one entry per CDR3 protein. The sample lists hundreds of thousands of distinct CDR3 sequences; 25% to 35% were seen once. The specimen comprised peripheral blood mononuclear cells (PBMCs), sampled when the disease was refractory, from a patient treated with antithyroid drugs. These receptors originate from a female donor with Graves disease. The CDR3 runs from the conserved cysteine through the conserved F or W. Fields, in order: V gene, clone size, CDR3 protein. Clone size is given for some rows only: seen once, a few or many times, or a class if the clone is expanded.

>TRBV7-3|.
CANSLSANTEAFF
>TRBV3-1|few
CASSPLLLGYGYTF
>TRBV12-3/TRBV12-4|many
CASSFVPGQGAGETQYF
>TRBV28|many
CASTLLQNTEAFF
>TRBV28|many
CASTKRQGLGYGYTF
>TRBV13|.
CASSLSAGVSYEQYF
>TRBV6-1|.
CASMAQGGRIAYNSPLHF
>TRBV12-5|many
CASVDQGLSRRTQYF
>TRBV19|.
CASSIFGSYNEQFF
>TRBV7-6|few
CASSLGVGSESPQHF
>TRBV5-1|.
CASSFVGDLGTEAFF
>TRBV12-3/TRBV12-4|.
CASSRGGTTSTDTQYF
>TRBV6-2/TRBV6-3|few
CASSYSIGGEQYF
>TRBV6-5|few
CASSFDSMNTEAFF
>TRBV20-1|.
CSARRGGTGGNHGYTF
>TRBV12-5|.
CASGLTLNEKLFF
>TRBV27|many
CASRGGGDVGYTF
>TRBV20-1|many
CSARDEGYSYEQYF
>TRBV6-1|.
CASSVGFYEQYF
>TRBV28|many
CASSIQGAYEQYF
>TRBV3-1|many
CASSQGRVQPQHF
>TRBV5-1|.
CASSLDRGQIETQYF
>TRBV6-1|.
CASSRQRGNNQPQHF
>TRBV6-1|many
CASSALWREITEAFF
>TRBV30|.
CAWSWSRPGTEAFF
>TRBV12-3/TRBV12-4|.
CASSLSGVPGVATEAFF
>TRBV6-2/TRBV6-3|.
CASTMTSSYEQYF
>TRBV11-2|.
CASSPNPPRQETQYF
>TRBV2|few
CASTSLGGSNQPQHF
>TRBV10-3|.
CAISTGQGHEKLFF
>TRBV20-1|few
CSASGTSGKASYEQYF
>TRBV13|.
CASSLAGTHYEQYF
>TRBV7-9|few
CASSLAGAFEQYF
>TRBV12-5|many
CAPHPHGGLLNTGELFF
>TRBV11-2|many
CASSLGTSGTQETQYF
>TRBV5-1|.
CASSPGVLSGYTF
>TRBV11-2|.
CASSSLLAGGIAGELFF
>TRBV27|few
CASSKAGGPQTQYF
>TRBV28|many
CATLQITVENQPQHF